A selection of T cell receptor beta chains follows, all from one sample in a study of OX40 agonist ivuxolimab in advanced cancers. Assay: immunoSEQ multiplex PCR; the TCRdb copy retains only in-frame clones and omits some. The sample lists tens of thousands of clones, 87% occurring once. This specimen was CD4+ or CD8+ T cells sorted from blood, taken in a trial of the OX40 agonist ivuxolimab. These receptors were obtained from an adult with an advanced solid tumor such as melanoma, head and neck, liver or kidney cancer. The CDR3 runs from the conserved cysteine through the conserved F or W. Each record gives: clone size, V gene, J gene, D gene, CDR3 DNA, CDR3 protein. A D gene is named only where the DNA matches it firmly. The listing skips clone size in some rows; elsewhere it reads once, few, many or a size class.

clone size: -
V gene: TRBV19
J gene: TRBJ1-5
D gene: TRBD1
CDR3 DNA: TGTGCCAGTAGTGGGACAGGGGTCGGGCAGCCCCAGCATTTT
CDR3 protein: CASSGTGVGQPQHF

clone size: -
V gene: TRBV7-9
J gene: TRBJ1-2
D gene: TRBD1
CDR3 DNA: TGTGCCAGCAGCTCCGGGACAGCCTCCATCTATGGCTACACCTTC
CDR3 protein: CASSSGTASIYGYTF

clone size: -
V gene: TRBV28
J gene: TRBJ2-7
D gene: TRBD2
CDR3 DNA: TGTGCCAGCAGTTCTATAGCGGGAGGGACCTACGAGCAGTACTTC
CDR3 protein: CASSSIAGGTYEQYF

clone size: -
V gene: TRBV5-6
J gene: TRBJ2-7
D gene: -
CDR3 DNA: TGTGCCAGCAGCCCCACATCCGGATGGATATACGAGCAGTACTTC
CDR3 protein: CASSPTSGWIYEQYF

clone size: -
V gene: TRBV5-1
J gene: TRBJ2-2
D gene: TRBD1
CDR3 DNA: TGCGCCAGCAGCTTGGCCGGGGGACAGGGGAGCACCGGGGAGCTGTTTTTT
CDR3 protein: CASSLAGGQGSTGELFF

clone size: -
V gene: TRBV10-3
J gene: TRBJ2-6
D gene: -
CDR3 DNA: TGTGCCATCAGGGGGGGAGGTTTCTCCACAAACATCCCTGGGGCCAACGTCCTGACTTTC
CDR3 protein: CAIRGGGFSTNIPGANVLTF

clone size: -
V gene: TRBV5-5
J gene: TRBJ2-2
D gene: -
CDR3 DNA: TGTGCCAGCAGCTCGACAAGTGCGAACACCGGGGAGCTGTTTTTT
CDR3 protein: CASSSTSANTGELFF

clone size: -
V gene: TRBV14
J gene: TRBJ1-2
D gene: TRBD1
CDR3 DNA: TGTGCCAGCAGCCGGGACAGGGGTTCTGGCTACACCTTC
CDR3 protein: CASSRDRGSGYTF

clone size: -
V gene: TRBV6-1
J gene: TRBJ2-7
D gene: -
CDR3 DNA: TGTGCCAGCACAGACTCCTACGAGCAGTACTTC
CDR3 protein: CASTDSYEQYF

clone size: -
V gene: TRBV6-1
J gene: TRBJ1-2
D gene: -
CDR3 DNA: TGTGCCAGCAGTCCAGGCCCAGCTAACTATGGCTACACCTTC
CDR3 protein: CASSPGPANYGYTF

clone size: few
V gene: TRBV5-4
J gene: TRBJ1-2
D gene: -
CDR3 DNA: TGTGCCAGCAGCTTGGGGGGTAATGGCTACACCTTC
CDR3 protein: CASSLGGNGYTF

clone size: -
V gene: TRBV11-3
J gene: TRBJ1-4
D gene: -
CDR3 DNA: TGTGCCAGCAGATTCCAGGGGCAGAATGAAAAACTGTTTTTT
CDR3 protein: CASRFQGQNEKLFF

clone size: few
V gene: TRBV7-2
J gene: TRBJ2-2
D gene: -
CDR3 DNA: TGTGCCAGCAGCTTAGAGGGGAGCAGCGGGGAGCTGTTTTTT
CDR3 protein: CASSLEGSSGELFF

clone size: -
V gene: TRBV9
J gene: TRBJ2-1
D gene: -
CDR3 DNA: TGTGCCAGCAGCGCCACCGGGACCGCGACCTACAATGAGCAGTTCTTC
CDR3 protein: CASSATGTATYNEQFF

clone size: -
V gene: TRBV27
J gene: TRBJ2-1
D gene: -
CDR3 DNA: TGTGCCAGCAGTTTACCGCGGTCGTCCTACAATGAGCAGTTCTTC
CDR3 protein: CASSLPRSSYNEQFF

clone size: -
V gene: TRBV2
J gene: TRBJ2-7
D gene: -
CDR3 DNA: TGTGCCAGCAGCGCAACTCCGAGCTCCTACGAGCAGTACTTC
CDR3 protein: CASSATPSSYEQYF

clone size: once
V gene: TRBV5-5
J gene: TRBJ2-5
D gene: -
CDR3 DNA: TGTGCCAGCAGCCCCTCCGGGCCCGGAGAGACCCAGTACTTC
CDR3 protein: CASSPSGPGETQYF

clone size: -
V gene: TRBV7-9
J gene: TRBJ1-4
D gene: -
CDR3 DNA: TGTGCCAGCAGCTTCGGATTAAATGAAAAACTGTTTTTT
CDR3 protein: CASSFGLNEKLFF

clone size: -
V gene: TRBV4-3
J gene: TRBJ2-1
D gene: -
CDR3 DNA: TGCGCCAGCAGCCAAGATTCTCCTGGGGTAGGAAATGAGCAGTTCTTC
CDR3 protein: CASSQDSPGVGNEQFF

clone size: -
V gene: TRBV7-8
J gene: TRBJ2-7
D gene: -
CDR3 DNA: TGTGCCAGCAGCTTCTTGGACGGGTACGAGCAGTACTTC
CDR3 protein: CASSFLDGYEQYF

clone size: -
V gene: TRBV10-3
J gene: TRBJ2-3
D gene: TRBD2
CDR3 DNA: TGTGCCACGGATAGCGGGAGACGCGCAGATACGCAGTATTTT
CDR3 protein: CATDSGRRADTQYF

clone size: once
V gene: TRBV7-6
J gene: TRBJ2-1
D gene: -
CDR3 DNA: TGTGCCAGCAGCCGTAGCCCAGGGAACCTCTACAATGAGCAGTTCTTC
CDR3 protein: CASSRSPGNLYNEQFF

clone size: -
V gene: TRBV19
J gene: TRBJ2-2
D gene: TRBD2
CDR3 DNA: TGTGCCAGTACTCAAGGGACTAGCGGGAGGTCCGGGGAGCTGTTTTTT
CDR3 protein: CASTQGTSGRSGELFF

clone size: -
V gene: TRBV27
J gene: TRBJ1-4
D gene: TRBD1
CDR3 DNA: TGTGCCAGCAGTCAGGGACAGGGTGAGATGGGTAATGAAAAACTGTTTTTT
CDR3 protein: CASSQGQGEMGNEKLFF

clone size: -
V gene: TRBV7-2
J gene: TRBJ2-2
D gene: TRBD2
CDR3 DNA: TGTGCCAGCAGCCTCTCGGCGGGAGGAACCGGGGAGCTGTTTTTT
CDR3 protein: CASSLSAGGTGELFF

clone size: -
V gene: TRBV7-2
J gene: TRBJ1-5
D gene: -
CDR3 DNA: TGTGCCAGCAGCTCAAACAGGGAAGGGAGCAATCAGCCCCAGCATTTT
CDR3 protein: CASSSNREGSNQPQHF

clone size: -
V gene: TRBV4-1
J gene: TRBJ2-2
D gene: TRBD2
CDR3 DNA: TGCGCCAGCAGCCATCAACCGGGACTAGCGGGAGAAGGTACCGGGGAGCTGTTTTTT
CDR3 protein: CASSHQPGLAGEGTGELFF

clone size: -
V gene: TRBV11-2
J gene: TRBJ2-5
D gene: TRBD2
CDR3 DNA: TGTGCCAGCACCCGATGGGGGGGCCAAGAGACCCAGTACTTC
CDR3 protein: CASTRWGGQETQYF

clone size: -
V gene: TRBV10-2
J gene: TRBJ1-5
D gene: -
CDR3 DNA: TGCGCCAGCAGTATCCGGGACCGCAATCAGCCCCAGCATTTT
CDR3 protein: CASSIRDRNQPQHF

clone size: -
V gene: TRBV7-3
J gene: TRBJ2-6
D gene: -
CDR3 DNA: TGTGCCAGCTCCCCCGGCGGGTTAGGGGCCAACGTCCTGACTTTC
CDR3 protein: CASSPGGLGANVLTF

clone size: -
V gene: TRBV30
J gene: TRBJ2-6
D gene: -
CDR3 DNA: TGTGCCTGGAGTCTTACCCGGACTCTACCTGGGGCCAACGTCCTGACTTTC
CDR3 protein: CAWSLTRTLPGANVLTF

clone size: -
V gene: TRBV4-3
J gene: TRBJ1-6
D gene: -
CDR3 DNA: TGCGCCAGCAGCCAAGATCAGCCGGTTAATTCACCCCTCCACTTT
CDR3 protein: CASSQDQPVNSPLHF

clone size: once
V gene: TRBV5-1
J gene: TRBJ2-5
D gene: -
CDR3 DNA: TGCGCCAGCAGCTTGCCCCAAGAGACCCAGTACTTC
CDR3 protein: CASSLPQETQYF

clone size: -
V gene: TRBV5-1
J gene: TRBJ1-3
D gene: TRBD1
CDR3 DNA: TGCGCCAGCAGCACTGGACAGGGGGCGCACGCTGGAAACACCATATATTTT
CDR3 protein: CASSTGQGAHAGNTIYF

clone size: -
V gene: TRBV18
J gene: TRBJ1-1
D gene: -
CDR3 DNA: TGTGCCAGCTCACAAGGCTTAACAGCAACCGGGGAGGATGCTTTCTTT
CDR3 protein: CASSQGLTATGEDAFF

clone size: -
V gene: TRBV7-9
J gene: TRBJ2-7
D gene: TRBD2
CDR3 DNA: TGTGCCAGCAGCCATCGGACTAGCGGGACCAGCTCCTACGAGCAGTACTTC
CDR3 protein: CASSHRTSGTSSYEQYF

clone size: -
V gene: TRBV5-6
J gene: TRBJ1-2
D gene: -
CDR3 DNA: TGTGCCAGCAGCCCCCCCCTGGGATTAGGGGAGGTTGGCTACACCTTC
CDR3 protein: CASSPPLGLGEVGYTF

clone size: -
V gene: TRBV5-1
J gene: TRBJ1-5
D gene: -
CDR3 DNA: TGCGCCAGCAGCTTGGGAACAGGGCACAATCAGCCCCAGCATTTT
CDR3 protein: CASSLGTGHNQPQHF

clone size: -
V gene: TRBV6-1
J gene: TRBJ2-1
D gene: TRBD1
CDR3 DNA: TGTGCCAGCAGTGGACCCGGGACAGGCCGCTACAATGAGCAGTTCTTC
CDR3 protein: CASSGPGTGRYNEQFF

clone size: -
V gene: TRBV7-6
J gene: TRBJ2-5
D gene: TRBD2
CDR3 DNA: TGTGCCAGCCAGGACTGGAGGCGGGGGGCCCAAGAGACCCAGTACTTC
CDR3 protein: CASQDWRRGAQETQYF

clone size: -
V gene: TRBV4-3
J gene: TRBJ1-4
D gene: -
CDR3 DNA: TGCGCCAGCAGCCCGGGGGCGAATGAAAAACTGTTTTTT
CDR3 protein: CASSPGANEKLFF

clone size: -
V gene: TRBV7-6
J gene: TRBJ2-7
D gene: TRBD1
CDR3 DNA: TGTGCCAGCAGGCCCGGGACAGCCTACGAGCAGTACTTC
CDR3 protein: CASRPGTAYEQYF